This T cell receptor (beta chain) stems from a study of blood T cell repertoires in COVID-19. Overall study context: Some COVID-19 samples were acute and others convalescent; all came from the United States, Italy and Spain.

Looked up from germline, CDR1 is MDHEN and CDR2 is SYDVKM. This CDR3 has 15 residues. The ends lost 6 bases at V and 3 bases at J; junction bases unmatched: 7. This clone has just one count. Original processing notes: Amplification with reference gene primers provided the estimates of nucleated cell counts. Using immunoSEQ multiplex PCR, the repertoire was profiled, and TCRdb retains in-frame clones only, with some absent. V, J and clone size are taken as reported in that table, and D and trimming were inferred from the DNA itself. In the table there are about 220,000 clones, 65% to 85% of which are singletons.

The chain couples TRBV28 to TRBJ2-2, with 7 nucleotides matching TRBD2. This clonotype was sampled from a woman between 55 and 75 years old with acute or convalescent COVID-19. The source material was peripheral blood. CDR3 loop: CASSSRGRHTGELFF. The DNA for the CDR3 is TGTGCCAGCAGCTCGCGGGGGAGACACACCGGGGAGCTGTTTTTT.